Presented here are 29 T cell receptor beta chains from one specimen sequenced in a study of Graves' ophthalmopathy and Graves' hyperthyroidism. CDR3 regions of TCR beta were amplified from RNA transcripts. HTBI primers primed a first-round RT-PCR, and a second-round multiplex PCR followed. TCRdb re-called the multiplex PCR reads with MiXCR, one entry per CDR3 protein. Altogether about 640,000 distinct CDR3 sequences are present, roughly 41% being singletons, with the ten largest covering 3.3%. The source material was peripheral blood. The source is an adult man with Graves' ophthalmopathy.

This clonotype was counted at least ten times. The V gene is TRBV7-8, the J gene TRBJ2-5; D tentatively fits TRBD1 or TRBD2 (7 bases each). The germline V gene encodes CDR1 SGHVS and CDR2 FQNEAQ. V was pared by 5 bases and J by 4 bases, with 20 bases between. The CDR3 extends over 16 amino acids. The chain's CDR3 is CASSNSVGGGGETQYF. Here the CDR3 DNA reads TGTGCCAGCAGCAATTCGGTGGGAGGGGGCGGAGAGACCCAGTACTTC.

The chain recombines TRBV25-1 with TRBJ1-2, with 12 bases that match TRBD1. CDR3 length: 13 residues. CDR1 is MGHDK, CDR2 SYGVNS, per germline. The CDR3 DNA reads as TGTGCTGGGGCCGGGACAGGGGGCGGTGGCTACACCTTC. It yields the protein CAGAGTGGGGYTF.

As concerns this clonotype: Sequence at one end of the junction differs from germline and may be a read error. This chain uses TRBV27 with TRBJ2-5, with TRBD1 matching over 10 bases. The length of the CDR3 is 15 residues. The V gene's germline CDR1 is MNHEY and CDR2 SMNVEV (reference sequence). CDR3 nucleotides: TGTGCCAGCAGTTCCGGGACAGGGGAACAAGAGACCCAGCACTTC. Encoded protein: CASSSGTGEQETQHF.

This clonotype showed up many times. The chain uses TRBV6-5 and TRBJ2-5, with TRBD1 matching 8 bases. V was clipped by 4 bases and J by 5 bases; unmatched bases: 6. Looked up from germline, CDR1 is MNHEY and CDR2 is SVGAGI. The CDR3 contains 14 residues. The CDR3 spells CASSSSGGRETQYF. The CDR3 coding sequence is TGTGCCAGCAGTTCTTCAGGGGGCCGGGAGACCCAGTACTTC.

This clonotype was recorded many times. This chain joins TRBV5-4 and TRBJ1-5, with D uncertain. The CDR3 totals 14 residues. The V end lost 3 bases, the J end lost 1 base, and 8 bases lay between the germline ends. The germline V gene has CDR1 SGHNT and CDR2 YYREEE (reference sequence). CDR3 sequence reads: CASSYDRSNQPQHF. In nucleotides, the CDR3 is TGTGCCAGCAGCTACGATAGGAGCAATCAGCCCCAGCATTTT.

The J gene is TRBJ2-5, the V gene TRBV24-1; TRBD2 matches at 12 bases. Germline V gene lookup returns CDR1 KGHDR and CDR2 SFDVKD. The CDR3 runs 17 residues. The V segment lost 5 bases and the J segment 4 bases; nucleotides outside the gene matches: 10. The CDR3 spells CATSGPRTSGNGETQYF. Here the CDR3 DNA reads TGTGCCACCAGTGGGCCCCGGACTAGCGGGAATGGAGAGACCCAGTACTTC.

Many counts were recorded for this clonotype. The chain links TRBV7-9 to TRBJ1-1; no reliable D call. In germline, CDR1 is SEHNR, CDR2 FQNEAQ (reference sequence). The CDR3 has 13 residues. The ends were cut back, 1 base at V and 1 base at J, with 4 bases in the middle. The CDR3 loop reads CASSLVGNTEAFF. The CDR3 coding sequence is TGTGCCAGCAGCTTAGTAGGGAACACTGAAGCTTTCTTT.

Ten or more counts support this clonotype. The CDR3 protein is CASSDGTTQYF. Here the CDR3 DNA reads TGTGCCAGCAGTGACGGAACTACGCAGTATTTT. The chain joins TRBV25-1 to TRBJ2-3; D ambiguous. Germline lookup yields CDR1 MGHDK and CDR2 SYGVNS. There are 11 residues in the CDR3. Between the trimmed V and J ends, which lost 3 bases and 8 bases, there was a span of 6 bases.

This clonotype showed up just a few times. This chain uses TRBV29-1 with TRBJ2-1; D ambiguous. Per germline, CDR1 SQVTM and CDR2 ANQGSEA. The CDR3 spans 12 residues. V was clipped by 4 bases and J by 5 bases, with 9 bases between them. The CDR3 bases are TGCAGCGTTGTTGGCAAGAACAATGAGCAGTTCTTC. Amino acid sequence: CSVVGKNNEQFF.

This clonotype was recorded many times. The genes are TRBV7-9 and TRBJ2-5; D is uncertain. V lost 1 base, J lost 6 bases, and 6 bases lay in between. Germline V gives CDR1 SEHNR, CDR2 FQNEAQ (reference sequence). This CDR3 contains 12 residues. CDR3 nucleotides: TGTGCCAGCAGCTTAGTTTCCCAGACCCAGTACTTC. It translates to CASSLVSQTQYF.

There are many counts of this clonotype. The rearrangement links TRBV10-2 to TRBJ1-5; 9 bases map to TRBD1. CDR3 length equals 15 residues. V shed 3 bases and J 6 bases; nucleotides not matched to a gene: 6. Germline lookup yields CDR1 WSHSY and CDR2 SAAADI. CDR3 DNA sequence: TGCGCCAGCAGTGAAACACAGGGGGCTGGTCAGCCCCAGCATTTT. This gives the protein CASSETQGAGQPQHF.

This clonotype showed up many times. The V gene is TRBV19, the J gene TRBJ1-3, with 7 bases lining up with TRBD1. Germline V gene sequence: CDR1 LNHDA, CDR2 SQIVND (reference sequence). The J segment lost 2 bases and the V segment lost 5 bases, leaving 9 bases of the junction unmatched. The CDR3 contains 16 residues. DNA for the CDR3: TGTGCCAGTAGTGCCGGACAGGTTTTAACTGGAAACACCATATATTTT. Amino acids: CASSAGQVLTGNTIYF.

As for this clonotype: This is likely a read error, given that the CDR3 carries no conserved phenylalanine or tryptophan at its end. The CDR3 loop reads CASSLGGEFGGYTI. CDR3 nucleotide sequence: TGTGCCAGCAGCTTAGGGGGAGAGTTCGGCGGCTACACCATC. The chain is built from TRBV7-9 and TRBJ1-2, with no clear D. Trimming stripped 1 base from V and 8 bases from J, with 14 bases between. Germline V gene data show CDR1 as SEHNR and CDR2 as FQNEAQ (reference sequence). The CDR3 totals 14 residues.

This clonotype occurred many times. This chain links TRBV9 with TRBJ1-2, with 7 bases lining up with TRBD1. This CDR3 is 15 amino acids long. Per the germline V gene, CDR1 is SGDLS and CDR2 is YYNGEE. With V trimmed by 3 bases and J by 0 bases, 5 bases remained unmatched. As DNA, the CDR3 is TGTGCCAGCAGCGAGAGGGACAGAGCTAACTATGGCTACACCTTC. It translates to CASSERDRANYGYTF.

The CDR3 sequence is CATSDAARTSGEQFF. The CDR3 coding sequence is TGTGCCACCAGTGATGCCGCAAGAACTAGCGGTGAGCAGTTCTTC. The V gene is TRBV24-1, the J gene TRBJ2-1; 8 nucleotides match TRBD2. The CDR3 consists of 15 residues. Germline CDR1 KGHDR, CDR2 SFDVKD. Germline trimming cut 3 bases from V and 9 bases from J; bases unmatched to any gene: 9.

On this clonotype: This may be a read error: a much more frequent sequence differs by one nucleotide. The rearrangement joins TRBV6-5 to TRBJ1-4; D is undetermined. The CDR3 is 13 amino acids. CDR1 is MNHEY and CDR2 is SVGAGI in the germline V gene. V lost 6 bases to trimming and J lost 7 bases, with 12 bases between them. As DNA, the CDR3 is TGTGCCAGCAGATACGACACACGTGAAAAACTGTTTTTT. Its translation is CASRYDTREKLFF.

V usage is TRBV5-1 and J usage is TRBJ2-7, with 7 bases that match TRBD1. Germline V gene lookup returns CDR1 SGHRS and CDR2 YFSETQ. CDR3 length: 14 amino acids. J gave up 1 base and V 5 bases, and 6 bases lay outside the gene matches. CDR3 amino acids: CASRFRDRSYEQYF. The CDR3 bases are TGCGCCAGCAGATTCCGGGACAGATCCTACGAGCAGTACTTC.

The rearrangement links TRBV6-1 to TRBJ1-5; 8 bases fit TRBD1. The CDR3 runs to 15 residues. With 2 bases clipped from V and 9 bases from J, the junction kept 9 bases outside the gene matches. The germline gives CDR1 MNHNS, CDR2 SASEGT. The CDR3 region has the DNA TGTGCCAGCAGTGAATTCTGGACAGGGTATCGGCCCCAGCATTTT. It translates to CASSEFWTGYRPQHF.

This clonotype was detected a few times. The chain links TRBV25-1 to TRBJ2-3, with D uncertain. Germline V gene data show CDR1 as MGHDK and CDR2 as SYGVNS. This CDR3 contains 12 residues. V lost 2 bases and J lost 6, with 6 bases in between. CDR3 DNA: TGTGCCAGCAGTGAAGGGGTCGATACGCAGTATTTT. This codes for CASSEGVDTQYF.

Points on this clonotype: A read error may be the cause here, since a much bigger clone is one base away. The chain uses TRBV19 and TRBJ2-7; 9 bases map to TRBD1. After removal of 3 bases from V and 6 bases from J, the junction contained 12 bases not matched to a gene. The germline gives CDR1 LNHDA, CDR2 SQIVND (reference sequence). The CDR3 has 16 amino acids. This CDR3 is CASSISSTGGISEQYF. DNA of the CDR3: TGTGCCAGTAGTATTTCGTCGACAGGGGGTATTAGCGAGCAGTACTTC. Based on the CDR3 plus reference TRBV19 and TRBJ2-7, the full variable domain is DGGITQSPKYLFRKEGQNVTLSCEQNLNHDAMYWYRQDPGQGLRLIYYSQIVNDFQKGDIAEGYSVSREKKESFPLTVTSAQKNPTAFYLCASSISSTGGISEQYFGPGTRLTVT.

The table lists this clonotype with many counts. The chain combines TRBV19 with TRBJ2-5; TRBD1 matches 10 bases. V was clipped by 5 bases and J by 5 bases; unmatched bases: 14. The CDR3 runs 17 residues. Germline V CDR1 and CDR2: LNHDA, SQIVND (reference sequence). DNA of the CDR3: TGTGCCAGTAGTCCCCAAGCCGGGACAGGGGTCGGGGAGACCCAGTACTTC. Its translation is CASSPQAGTGVGETQYF.

For this clonotype: An end of the junction does not agree with germline; a read error may underlie this. The V and J genes are TRBV7-8 and TRBJ2-5; 9 nucleotides match TRBD2. Germline V gives CDR1 SGHVS, CDR2 FQNEAQ. The CDR3 is made up of 16 amino acids. The CDR3 DNA sequence: TGCGCCAGCAGCCAAGAGCTAGCGGGGCCAGCAGAGACCCAGTACTTC. Translated: CASSQELAGPAETQYF.

This clonotype appeared many times. The chain links TRBV24-1 to TRBJ2-7; D might be TRBD2 (5 bases). This CDR3 is 13 amino acids long. Germline CDR1 and CDR2: KGHDR and SFDVKD. V gave up 5 bases and J gave up 6 bases, with 13 bases separating them. The CDR3: CATSVPGMSEQYF. The CDR3, as DNA: TGTGCCACCAGTGTGCCGGGGATGTCCGAGCAGTACTTC.

This clonotype was seen many times. V usage is TRBV4-2 and J usage is TRBJ1-5; D perhaps matches TRBD1 (5 bases). The germline V gene encodes CDR1 LGHNA and CDR2 YNFKEQ. CDR3 length equals 19 residues. The V end was cut by 4 bases, the J end by 3 bases, with 25 bases between. In nucleotides, the CDR3 is TGTGCCAGCAGCCCCTCTTTTGGGGACTCCCTCGCCCCCAATCAGCCCCAGCATTTT. Protein sequence: CASSPSFGDSLAPNQPQHF.

Of note for this clonotype: A much larger clone lies one base from this, so it may be a read error. The chain combines TRBV2 with TRBJ1-1; D possibly corresponds to TRBD1 (5 bases). In germline, CDR1 is SNHLY, CDR2 FYNNEI. V was cut by 5 bases and J by 10 bases, with 11 bases left in between. This CDR3 has 11 amino acids. CDR3 sequence: CASSQGEGAFF. For the CDR3, the DNA is TGTGCCAGCAGTCAAGGGGAGGGAGCTTTCTTT. Full variable domain (missing parts from reference TRBV2 and TRBJ1-1): EPEVTQTPSHQVTQMGQEVILRCVPISNHLYFYWYRQILGQKVEFLVSFYNNEISEKSEIFDDQFSVERPDGSNFTLKIRSTKLEDSAMYFCASSQGEGAFFGQGTRLTVV.

V gene TRBV4-1 combines with J gene TRBJ2-7; D is unclear. The V and J ends lost 0 bases and 3 bases respectively, with 9 bases between them. Germline values: CDR1 MGHRA, CDR2 YSYEKL. CDR3 size: 14 residues. CDR3 loop: CASSQDVADYEQYF. The CDR3 nucleotides read TGCGCCAGCAGCCAAGATGTGGCAGACTACGAGCAGTACTTC.

This clonotype has just a few counts. The gene calls are TRBV2 and TRBJ2-2; D call uncertain. This CDR3 has 13 amino acids. The V gene lost 5 bases and the J gene lost 4 bases, with 8 bases spanning the gap. Germline V CDR1 and CDR2: SNHLY, FYNNEI. The CDR3 here is CASSYSFTGELFF. The CDR3 region has the DNA TGTGCCAGCAGTTACTCGTTCACCGGGGAGCTGTTTTTT.

The chain carries TRBV19 and TRBJ2-5; TRBD2 agrees at 8 bases. The CDR3 has 16 residues. Germline loops: CDR1 LNHDA, CDR2 SQIVND (reference sequence). Trimming removed 1 base from V and 2 bases from J; junction bases left unmatched: 6. As DNA, the CDR3 is TGTGCCAGTAGTATAGCGAGCGGGAGTGAGCAAGAGACCCAGTACTTC. This codes for CASSIASGSEQETQYF.

The V and J genes are TRBV29-1 and TRBJ2-2; D possibly corresponds to TRBD2 (5 bases). Germline V lookup: CDR1 SQVTM, CDR2 ANQGSEA. Trimming shortened V by 7 bases and J by 7 bases, and 10 bases separated the two germline ends. The CDR3 is 11 residues long. The CDR3 bases are TGCAGCGGAGGGCCGGGCGGGGAGCTGTTTTTT. Translated: CSGGPGGELFF.